The source of this TCR beta chain is a study of shared clonotypes between healthy human individuals. General study findings and limits: A handful of donors had around 5% of their naive CD4 clonotypes in common. Larger estimated richness was generally seen in naive subsets than in memory subsets. Rarefaction gave evidence that sorted-subset sequencing remained incomplete despite large depth.

This CDR3 contains 15 residues. CDR1 and CDR2 (germline): MGHRA, YSYEKL. With V trimmed by 4 bases and J by 3 bases, 7 bases remained unmatched. It was into CD45RA+ naive and CD45RA-negative memory subsets that the CD4+ cells were split. This clone was seen just once. Its antigen is unknown. This table comes from immunoSEQ multiplex PCR, and its TCRdb copy is limited to in-frame clones, with some not included. The sample comprises 2 million to 3 million clones, 93% of which are singletons, and 0.36% rests with the top ten. Sequencing was carried out using naive CD4+ T cells from PBMCs. Indicated subset: CD45RA+ positively selected. This receptor was obtained from a young man in good health. Some clones in this sample may be carry-over from other donors' samples. The rearrangement uses TRBV4-1 and TRBJ2-7, with 9 bases that match TRBD1. The CDR3 DNA reads TGCGCCAGCAGCCTTACAGGGGGCGCGGTCTACGAGCAGTACTTC. Encoded protein: CASSLTGGAVYEQYF.